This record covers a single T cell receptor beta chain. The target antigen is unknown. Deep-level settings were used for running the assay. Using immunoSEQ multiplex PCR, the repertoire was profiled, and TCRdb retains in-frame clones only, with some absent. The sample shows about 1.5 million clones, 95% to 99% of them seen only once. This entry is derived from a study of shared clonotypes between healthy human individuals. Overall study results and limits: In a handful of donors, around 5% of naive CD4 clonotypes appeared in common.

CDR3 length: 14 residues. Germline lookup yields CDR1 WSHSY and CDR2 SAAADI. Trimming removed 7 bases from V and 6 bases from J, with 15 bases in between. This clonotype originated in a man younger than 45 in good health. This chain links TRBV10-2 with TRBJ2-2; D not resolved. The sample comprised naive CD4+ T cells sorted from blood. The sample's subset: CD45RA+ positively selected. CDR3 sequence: CASTPSWVPGELFF. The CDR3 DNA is TGCGCCAGCACGCCCTCCTGGGTTCCCGGGGAGCTGTTTTTT.